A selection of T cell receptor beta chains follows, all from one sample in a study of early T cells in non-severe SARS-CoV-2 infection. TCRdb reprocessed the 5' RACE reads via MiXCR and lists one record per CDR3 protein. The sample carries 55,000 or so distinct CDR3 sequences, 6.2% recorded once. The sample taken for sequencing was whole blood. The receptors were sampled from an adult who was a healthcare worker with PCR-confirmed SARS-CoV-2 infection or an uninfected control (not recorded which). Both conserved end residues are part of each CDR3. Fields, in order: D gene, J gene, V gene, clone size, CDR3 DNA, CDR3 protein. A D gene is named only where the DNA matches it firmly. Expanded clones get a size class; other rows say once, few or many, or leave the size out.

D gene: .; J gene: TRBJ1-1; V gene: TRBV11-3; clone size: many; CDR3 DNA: TGTGCCAGCAGCACGACAGTGAACACTGAAGCTTTCTTT; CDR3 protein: CASSTTVNTEAFF
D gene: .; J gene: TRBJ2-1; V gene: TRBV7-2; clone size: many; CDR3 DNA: TGTGCCAGCAGCTTCTACAATGAGCAGTTCTTC; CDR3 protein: CASSFYNEQFF
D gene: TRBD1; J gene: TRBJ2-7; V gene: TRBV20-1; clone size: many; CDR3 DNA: TGCAGTGCTGAAAATCGACAGGGTGGGGACGAGCAGTACTTC; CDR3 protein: CSAENRQGGDEQYF
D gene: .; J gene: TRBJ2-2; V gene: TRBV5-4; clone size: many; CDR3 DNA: TGTGCCAGCAGCTCTGAGGTTAACACCGGGGAGCTGTTTTTT; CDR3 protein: CASSSEVNTGELFF
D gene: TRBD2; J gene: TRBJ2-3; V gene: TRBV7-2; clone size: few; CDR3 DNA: TGTGCCAGCAGCTTAGTAGGAGCGGGGGTGAAAGATACGCAGTATTTT; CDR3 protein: CASSLVGAGVKDTQYF
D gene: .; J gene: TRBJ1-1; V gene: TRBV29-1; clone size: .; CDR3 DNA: TGCAGCGTTGCGGGGGGGCGTTTGGTCACTGAAGCTTTCTTT; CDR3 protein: CSVAGGRLVTEAFF
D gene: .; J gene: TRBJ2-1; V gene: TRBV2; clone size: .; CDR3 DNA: TGTGCCAGCAGTGTTGGGGTCAATGAGCAGTTCTTC; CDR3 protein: CASSVGVNEQFF
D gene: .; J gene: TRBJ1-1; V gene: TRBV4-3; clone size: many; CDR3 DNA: TGCGCCACCGGGACCCACACTGAAGCTTTCTTT; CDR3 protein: CATGTHTEAFF
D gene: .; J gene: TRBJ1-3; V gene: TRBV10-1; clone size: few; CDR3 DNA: TGCGCCAGCAGTGAGTCCGGGGCGACTGGAAACACCATATATTTT; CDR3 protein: CASSESGATGNTIYF
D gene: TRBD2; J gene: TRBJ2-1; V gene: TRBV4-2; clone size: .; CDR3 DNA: TGTGCCAGCAGCATTCCCGGGACTAGCGGTGACAATGAGCAGTTCTTC; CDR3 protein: CASSIPGTSGDNEQFF
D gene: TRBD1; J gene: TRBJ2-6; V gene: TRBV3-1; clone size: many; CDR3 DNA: TGTGCCAGCAGCCAATGGACCGGGACAGAGGTTTCTGGGGCCAACGTCCTGACTTTC; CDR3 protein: CASSQWTGTEVSGANVLTF
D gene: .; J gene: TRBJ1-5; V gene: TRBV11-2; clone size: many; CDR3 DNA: TGTGCCAGCAGCGCGCTGCAGGGACCCAATCAGCCCCAGCATTTT; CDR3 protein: CASSALQGPNQPQHF
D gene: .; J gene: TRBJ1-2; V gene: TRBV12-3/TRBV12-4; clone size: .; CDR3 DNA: TGTGCCAGCAGTTTCCGGGGGGGCTCCGCTAACTATGGCTACACCTTC; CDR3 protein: CASSFRGGSANYGYTF
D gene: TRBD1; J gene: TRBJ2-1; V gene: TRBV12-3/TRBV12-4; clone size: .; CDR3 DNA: TGTGCCAGCAGTTACCGGGACAGGGAATATGAGCAGTTCTTC; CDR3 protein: CASSYRDREYEQFF
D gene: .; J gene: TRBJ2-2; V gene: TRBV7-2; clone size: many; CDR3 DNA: TGTGCCAGCAGCTTATTACTGGGGAGCGGCGGGGAGCTGTTTTTT; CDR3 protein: CASSLLLGSGGELFF
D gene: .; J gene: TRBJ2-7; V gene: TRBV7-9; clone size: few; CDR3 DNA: TGTGCCAGCAGCCCGGCGTACGAGCAGTACTTC; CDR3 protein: CASSPAYEQYF
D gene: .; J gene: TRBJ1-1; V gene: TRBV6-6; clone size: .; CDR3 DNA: TGTGCCAGCAGTTACTTGGGCACTGAAGCTTTCTTT; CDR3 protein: CASSYLGTEAFF
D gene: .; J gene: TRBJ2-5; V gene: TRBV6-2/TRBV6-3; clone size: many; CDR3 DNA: TGTGCCAGCAGTTACGATCGCGCCCAGTACTTC; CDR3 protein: CASSYDRAQYF
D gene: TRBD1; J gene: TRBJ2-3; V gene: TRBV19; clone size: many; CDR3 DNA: TGTGCCAGTAGTATAAGGGACAGGACCGCAGATACGCAGTATTTT; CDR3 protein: CASSIRDRTADTQYF
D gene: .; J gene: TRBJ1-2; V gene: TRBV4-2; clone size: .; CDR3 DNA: TGTGCCAGCAGCCAAGGAGCCCCGGGTAGGGGTAACGGCTACACCTTC; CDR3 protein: CASSQGAPGRGNGYTF
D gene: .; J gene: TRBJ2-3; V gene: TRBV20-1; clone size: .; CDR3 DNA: TGCAGTGCTAGGTCCGGCACAACGGCAGATACGCAGTATTTT; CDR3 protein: CSARSGTTADTQYF
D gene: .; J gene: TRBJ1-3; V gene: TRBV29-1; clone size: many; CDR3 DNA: TGCAGCGTTGAAGGGGCCGGAAACACCATATATTTT; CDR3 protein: CSVEGAGNTIYF
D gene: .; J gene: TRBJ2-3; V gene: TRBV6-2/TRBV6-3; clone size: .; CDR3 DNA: TGTGCCAGCAGTTACTCCTCAGGGGAAACAGATACGCAGTATTTT; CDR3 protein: CASSYSSGETDTQYF
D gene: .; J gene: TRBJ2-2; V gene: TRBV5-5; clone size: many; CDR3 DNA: TGTGCCAGCAGCTCCAGGGGCACCGGGGAGCTGTTTTTT; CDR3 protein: CASSSRGTGELFF
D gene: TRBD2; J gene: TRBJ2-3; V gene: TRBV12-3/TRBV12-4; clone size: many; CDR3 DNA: TGTGCCAGCAGTTTGGGAGGGGCCGGCACAGATACGCAGTATTTT; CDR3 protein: CASSLGGAGTDTQYF
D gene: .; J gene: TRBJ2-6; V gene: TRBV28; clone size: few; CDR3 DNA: TGTGCCAGCAGCCGGACAGCTTCTGGGGCCAACGTCCTGACTTTC; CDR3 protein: CASSRTASGANVLTF
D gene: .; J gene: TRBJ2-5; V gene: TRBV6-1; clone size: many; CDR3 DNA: TGTGCCAGCAGGGCGGACTACCAAGAGACCCAGTACTTC; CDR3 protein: CASRADYQETQYF
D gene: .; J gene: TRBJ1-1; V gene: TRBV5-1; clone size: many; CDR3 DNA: TGCGCCAGCGCCACAACAAGCTCGAACACTGAAGCTTTCTTT; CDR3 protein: CASATTSSNTEAFF
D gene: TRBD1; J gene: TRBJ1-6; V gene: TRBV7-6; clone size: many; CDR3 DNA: TGTGCCAGCAGCCCAGGGGGAGGGTCCAATCCACCCCTCCACTTT; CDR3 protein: CASSPGGGSNPPLHF
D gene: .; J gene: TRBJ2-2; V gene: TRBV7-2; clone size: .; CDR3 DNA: TGTGCCAGCAGCTTATGGGATACGGGCGGGGAGCTGTTTTTT; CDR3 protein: CASSLWDTGGELFF
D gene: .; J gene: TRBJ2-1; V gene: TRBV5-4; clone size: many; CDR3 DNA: TGTGCCAGCAGCTTGCAGGAGGTAGATGAGCAGTTCTTC; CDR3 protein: CASSLQEVDEQFF
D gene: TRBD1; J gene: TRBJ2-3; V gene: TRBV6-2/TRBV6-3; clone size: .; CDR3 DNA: TGTGCCAGCAGACCGGGACAGGGGACAGATACGCAGTATTTT; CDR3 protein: CASRPGQGTDTQYF
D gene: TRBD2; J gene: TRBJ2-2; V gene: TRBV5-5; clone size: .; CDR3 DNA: TGTGCCAGCAGCCGGGGGGCCCCGGGTAGCGGGGGGATTCTGAACACCGGGGAGCTGTTTTTT; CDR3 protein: CASSRGAPGSGGILNTGELFF
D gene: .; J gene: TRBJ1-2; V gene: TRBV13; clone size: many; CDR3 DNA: TGTGCCAGCAGCTTAGGACAAAACTATGGCTACACCTTC; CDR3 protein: CASSLGQNYGYTF
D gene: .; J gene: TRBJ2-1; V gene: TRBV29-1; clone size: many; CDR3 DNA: TGCAGCGTTCGGGAAACTGTGCAGTTCTTC; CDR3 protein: CSVRETVQFF
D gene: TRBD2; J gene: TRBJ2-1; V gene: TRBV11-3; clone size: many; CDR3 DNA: TGTGCCAGCAGCTTAGACGCTAGCGGGGGCCTCAATGAGCAGTTCTTC; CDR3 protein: CASSLDASGGLNEQFF
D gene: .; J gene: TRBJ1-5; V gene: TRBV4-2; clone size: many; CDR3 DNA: TGTGCCAGCAGCCAAGATAATACAGGACACAATCAGCCCCAGCATTTT; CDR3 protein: CASSQDNTGHNQPQHF
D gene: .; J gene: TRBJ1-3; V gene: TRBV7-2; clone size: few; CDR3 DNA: TGTGCCAGCAGCCCTCCGGGGTCCAGTCGAAACACCATATATTTT; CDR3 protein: CASSPPGSSRNTIYF
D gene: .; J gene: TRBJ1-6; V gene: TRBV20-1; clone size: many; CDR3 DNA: TGCAGTGCAAGACAGGAAAATAATTCACCCCTCCACTTT; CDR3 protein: CSARQENNSPLHF
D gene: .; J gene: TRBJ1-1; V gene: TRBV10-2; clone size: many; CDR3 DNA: TGCGCCAGCAGTGATCTGAACACTGAAGCTTTCTTT; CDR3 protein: CASSDLNTEAFF
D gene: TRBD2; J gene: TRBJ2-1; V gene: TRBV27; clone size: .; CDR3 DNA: TGTGCCAGCAGTTCAACTAGCGGGGGGGCTAATGAGCAGTTCTTC; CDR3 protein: CASSSTSGGANEQFF
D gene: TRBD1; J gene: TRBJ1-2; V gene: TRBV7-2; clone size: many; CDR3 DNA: TGTGCCAGCAGCTTAGCCGCCAGGGGGACCTATGGCTACACCTTC; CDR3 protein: CASSLAARGTYGYTF
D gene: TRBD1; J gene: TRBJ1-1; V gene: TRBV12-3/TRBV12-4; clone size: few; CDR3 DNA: TGTGCCAGCAGGACAGGGGGCGCAGACACTGAAGCTTTCTTT; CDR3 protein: CASRTGGADTEAFF
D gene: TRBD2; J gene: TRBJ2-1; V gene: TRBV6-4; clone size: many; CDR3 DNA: TGTGCCAGCAGTGGAGCTAGCGGCGACAACAATGAGCAGTTCTTC; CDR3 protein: CASSGASGDNNEQFF
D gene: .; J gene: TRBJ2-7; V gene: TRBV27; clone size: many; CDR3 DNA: TGTGCCAGCAGTTTATGGGGTCAAAACTCCTACGAGCAGTACTTC; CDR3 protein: CASSLWGQNSYEQYF
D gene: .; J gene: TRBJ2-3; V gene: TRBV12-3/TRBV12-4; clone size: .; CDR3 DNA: TGTGCCAGCAGTTTTGTTATAGGAGAAGATACGCAGTATTTT; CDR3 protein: CASSFVIGEDTQYF
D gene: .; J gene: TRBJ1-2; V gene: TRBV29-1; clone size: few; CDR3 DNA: TGCAGCGTTGACGATTCAGGGAACTATGGCTACACCTTC; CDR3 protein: CSVDDSGNYGYTF
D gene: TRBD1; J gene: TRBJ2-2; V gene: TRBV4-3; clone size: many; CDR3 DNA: TGCGCCAGCAGCTCACGAGCGGGACAGGGTGGGGAGCTGTTTTTT; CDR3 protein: CASSSRAGQGGELFF
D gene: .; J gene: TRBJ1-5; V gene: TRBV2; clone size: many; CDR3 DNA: TGTGCCAGCAGTGACAAAACAGCGGATCAGCCCCAGCATTTT; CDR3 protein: CASSDKTADQPQHF